These 4 T cell receptor beta chains came from one sample sequenced in a study of MAIT cells during Salmonella Paratyphi A infection. Antigens for these TCRs are unknown. TCRdb independently ran MiXCR on the 5' RACE reads; one entry per CDR3 protein. Of 900 or so distinct CDR3 sequences in the sample, about a fifth were seen once. Time point in this sample: mid-infection, around enteric fever diagnosis. Valpha7.2+ CD161+ T cells were sorted by flow cytometry as MAIT cells. Whole-study results and caveats: Oligoclonal MAIT cells preferred TRBV20 and TRBV6, with usage seemingly unaffected by infection.

Sequenced here: MAIT cells from blood, sampled at the middle sampling point of the challenge study. Receptors were obtained from a person between 18 and 75 years old who was deliberately infected with Salmonella Paratyphi A in a paratyphoid fever challenge study.

This clonotype counts as medium-sized. The V gene is TRBV12-3 or TRBV12-4, the J gene TRBJ1-3; D is uncertain. The V end was cut by 3 bases, the J end by 3 bases, with 3 bases between. The CDR3 has 12 amino acids. CDR3 region: CASSLGGNTIYF. The CDR3 DNA sequence: TGTGCCAGCAGTTTGGGTGGAAACACCATATATTTT.

This clonotype was picked up a small number of times. This sequence joins TRBV6-5 and TRBJ2-6, with D maybe TRBD1 (5 bases). The CDR3 contains 17 residues. Trimming removed 3 bases at V and 0 bases at J, with 12 bases between. Germline CDR1 reads MNHEY; CDR2 reads SVGAGI. CDR3 sequence reads: CASSYSDTSSGANVLTF. The CDR3 nucleotides are TGTGCCAGCAGTTATTCGGACACCTCCTCTGGGGCCAACGTCCTGACTTTC.

Within the sample, this clonotype is hyperexpanded. CDR3 nucleotides: TGTGCCAGCAGGGTGTTAGCGGGATTGGCAGATACGCAGTATTTT. It is translated as CASRVLAGLADTQYF. The gene calls are TRBV7-2 and TRBJ2-3; 8 bases are shared with TRBD2. CDR3 length: 15 residues. The V gene end was trimmed by 6 bases and the J gene end by 4 bases; junction bases not matched to a gene: 9. CDR1 and CDR2 from the germline V gene are SGHTA and FQGNSA. Based on the CDR3 plus reference TRBV7-2 and TRBJ2-3, the full variable domain is GAGVSQSPSNKVTEKGKDVELRCDPISGHTALYWYRQSLGQGLEFLIYFQGNSAPDKSGLPSDRFSAERTGGSVSTLTIQRTQQEDSAVYLCASRVLAGLADTQYFGPGTRLTVL.

This clonotype was seen just once. An end of the junction does not agree with germline; a read error may underlie this. V gene TRBV6-2 or TRBV6-3 combines with J gene TRBJ2-6, with D unresolved. CDR3 length equals 15 residues. CDR1 MNHEY and CDR2 SVGEGT come from the germline V gene. CDR3 protein: CASIYRDSGANVLTF. For the CDR3, the DNA is TGTGCTAGCATTTACAGAGACTCTGGGGCCAACGTCCTGACTTTC.